This T cell receptor beta chain was documented in a study of blood T cell repertoires in COVID-19. Overall study: Sites in the United States, Italy and Spain provided acute and convalescent COVID-19 samples. Sample material is recorded as cDNA or gDNA derived from T cells, B-cell-depleted T cells, or PBMCs.

The authors' processing: Amplification of reference gene primers was used by the study to estimate nucleated cell counts. Measured with immunoSEQ multiplex PCR; TCRdb has only the in-frame clones, and not every one. That table supplies the V and J calls and clone size; D and trimming were determined from the DNA. The data hold about 190,000 clones, with around 90% observed a single time. CDR1 LGHDT and CDR2 YNNKEL come from the germline V gene (reference sequence). Trimming shortened V by 3 bases and J by 5 bases, and 14 bases separated the two germline ends. The CDR3 totals 14 residues. Sequenced material: peripheral blood. The gene calls are TRBV3-1 (or the pseudogene TRBV3-2) and TRBJ2-7, with D possibly matching TRBD2 (6 bases). This clonotype was sampled from a man in his forties with acute or convalescent COVID-19. Here the CDR3 reads CASSQRQGGDEQYF. The DNA for the CDR3 is TGTGCCAGCAGCCAGAGGCAGGGAGGCGACGAGCAGTACTTC.